The rows below give T cell receptor beta chains drawn from one sample of a study of cytomegalovirus exposure and HLA in healthy donors. Profiled with immunoSEQ multiplex PCR; TCRdb holds only in-frame clones, not every one. The repertoire has fewer than 250,000 clones, 65% to 80% of them found once; the top ten carry about a sixth. The sample taken for sequencing was PBMCs. The receptors originated from a man aged 35 to 55 in good health and CMV-seronegative. CDR3s include the opening cysteine and the closing phenylalanine or tryptophan. Fields, in order: V gene, clone size, D gene, J gene, CDR3 DNA, CDR3 protein. A D gene is named only where the DNA matches it firmly. Part of the rows lack a size; the others show once, few, many or a class for expanded clones.

V gene: TRBV28; clone size: -; D gene: -; J gene: TRBJ2-3; CDR3 DNA: TGTGCCAGCAGTTTACCAAGACTAGGCACAGATACGCAGTATTTT; CDR3 protein: CASSLPRLGTDTQYF
V gene: TRBV9; clone size: once; D gene: -; J gene: TRBJ2-5; CDR3 DNA: TGTGCCAGCAGCGGCGGGACTGCTCAAGAGACCCAGTACTTC; CDR3 protein: CASSGGTAQETQYF
V gene: TRBV18; clone size: few; D gene: TRBD2; J gene: TRBJ2-4; CDR3 DNA: TGTGCCAGCTCACTCCAAGCTGTTTCTAGCGGCCCCAAAAACATTCAGTACTTC; CDR3 protein: CASSLQAVSSGPKNIQYF
V gene: TRBV7-6; clone size: -; D gene: -; J gene: TRBJ1-4; CDR3 DNA: TGTGCCAGCAGCTTAGGGACGGGGGGTGAAAAACTGTTTTTT; CDR3 protein: CASSLGTGGEKLFF
V gene: TRBV15; clone size: -; D gene: -; J gene: TRBJ2-1; CDR3 DNA: TGTGCCACCGGGCAGGGGGGCTACAATGAGCAGTTCTTC; CDR3 protein: CATGQGGYNEQFF
V gene: TRBV30; clone size: -; D gene: TRBD2; J gene: TRBJ2-5; CDR3 DNA: TGTGCCTGGAGACCGGGACTAGCGGAAGAGACCCAGTACTTC; CDR3 protein: CAWRPGLAEETQYF
V gene: TRBV4-2; clone size: -; D gene: TRBD2; J gene: TRBJ2-7; CDR3 DNA: TGTGCCAGCAGCCAAGAGTCTAGCGGGGGGCCGGGCGAGCAGTACTTC; CDR3 protein: CASSQESSGGPGEQYF
V gene: TRBV7-2; clone size: once; D gene: -; J gene: TRBJ2-5; CDR3 DNA: TGTGCCAGCAGCCCCAGGGAGACCCAGTACTTC; CDR3 protein: CASSPRETQYF
V gene: TRBV7-9; clone size: -; D gene: -; J gene: TRBJ1-2; CDR3 DNA: TGTGCCAGCAGCTTAGAGGGGCGTTTCTATGGCTACACCTTC; CDR3 protein: CASSLEGRFYGYTF
V gene: TRBV7-8; clone size: -; D gene: -; J gene: TRBJ2-3; CDR3 DNA: TGTGCCAGCAGCAGGTTTCTATCGGAGGAGGTAACAGATACGCAGTATTTT; CDR3 protein: CASSRFLSEEVTDTQYF
V gene: TRBV27; clone size: few; D gene: TRBD1; J gene: TRBJ1-1; CDR3 DNA: TGTGCCAGCAGTCCACAAACAGGGGGTAGCACTGAAGCTTTCTTT; CDR3 protein: CASSPQTGGSTEAFF
V gene: TRBV7-3; clone size: -; D gene: TRBD1; J gene: TRBJ2-3; CDR3 DNA: TGTGCCAGCAGCTTGGCCACCGGGACAGGGATTGGCACAGATACGCAGTATTTT; CDR3 protein: CASSLATGTGIGTDTQYF
V gene: TRBV2; clone size: -; D gene: -; J gene: TRBJ1-3; CDR3 DNA: TGTGCCAGCAGACAGGGTCCAGCTGGAAACACCATATATTTT; CDR3 protein: CASRQGPAGNTIYF
V gene: TRBV19; clone size: few; D gene: -; J gene: TRBJ2-6; CDR3 DNA: TGTGCCAGTAGCCTCTCTGGGGCCAACGTCCTGACTTTC; CDR3 protein: CASSLSGANVLTF
V gene: TRBV10-3; clone size: -; D gene: TRBD1; J gene: TRBJ1-1; CDR3 DNA: TGTGCCATCAGTTTAACAGGGGGACCGAACACTGAAGCTTTCTTT; CDR3 protein: CAISLTGGPNTEAFF
V gene: TRBV5-6; clone size: -; D gene: -; J gene: TRBJ2-5; CDR3 DNA: TGTGCCAGCAGCTGGGGGCAGACAGAGACCCAGTACTTC; CDR3 protein: CASSWGQTETQYF
V gene: TRBV7-3; clone size: -; D gene: TRBD2; J gene: TRBJ2-1; CDR3 DNA: TGTGCCAGCAGCTCCCGGGGGGGCTTCTACAATGAGCAGTTCTTC; CDR3 protein: CASSSRGGFYNEQFF
V gene: TRBV18; clone size: -; D gene: TRBD1; J gene: TRBJ2-5; CDR3 DNA: TGTGCCAGCTCAGCCCGGGACAGGGGACAAGAGACCCAGTACTTC; CDR3 protein: CASSARDRGQETQYF
V gene: TRBV9; clone size: -; D gene: -; J gene: TRBJ2-5; CDR3 DNA: TGTGCCAGCAGCGTAGAGAGTTGGGAGACCCAGTACTTC; CDR3 protein: CASSVESWETQYF
V gene: TRBV19; clone size: -; D gene: -; J gene: TRBJ1-1; CDR3 DNA: TGTGCCAGTACCACGGGGGGCGGGCCGTTACACGCTTTCTTT; CDR3 protein: CASTTGGGPLHAFF
V gene: TRBV13; clone size: few; D gene: TRBD2; J gene: TRBJ2-1; CDR3 DNA: TGTGCCAGCAGCTCCGGACTAGTAAGCGGTGGTGAGCAGTTCTTC; CDR3 protein: CASSSGLVSGGEQFF
V gene: TRBV18; clone size: -; D gene: -; J gene: TRBJ2-3; CDR3 DNA: TGTGCCAGCTCACCATCTTCCTCGGACTCTACGCAGTATTTT; CDR3 protein: CASSPSSSDSTQYF
V gene: TRBV5-1; clone size: -; D gene: TRBD1; J gene: TRBJ2-2; CDR3 DNA: TGCGCCAGCAGCTCGGGACAGACGAACACCGGGGAGCTGTTTTTT; CDR3 protein: CASSSGQTNTGELFF
V gene: TRBV5-4; clone size: -; D gene: -; J gene: TRBJ2-2; CDR3 DNA: TGTGCCAGCAGCTTGTGGCAGGGGCTCGGCGGGGAGCTGTTTTTT; CDR3 protein: CASSLWQGLGGELFF
V gene: TRBV11-3; clone size: few; D gene: TRBD1; J gene: TRBJ1-3; CDR3 DNA: TGTGCCAGCAGCTTCCAAAAGGGGGCTTCAGGAAACACCATATATTTT; CDR3 protein: CASSFQKGASGNTIYF
V gene: TRBV6-5; clone size: -; D gene: -; J gene: TRBJ1-1; CDR3 DNA: TGTGCCAGCAGTGAATTCACAGGCTCTGAAGCTTTCTTT; CDR3 protein: CASSEFTGSEAFF
V gene: TRBV5-1; clone size: -; D gene: TRBD1; J gene: TRBJ1-6; CDR3 DNA: TGCGCCAGCAGCTGGATGACAGGGACCAATTCACCCCTCCACTTT; CDR3 protein: CASSWMTGTNSPLHF
V gene: TRBV5-1; clone size: -; D gene: -; J gene: TRBJ2-3; CDR3 DNA: TGCGCCAGCAGTTCGACCGGGAGCACAGATACGCAGTATTTT; CDR3 protein: CASSSTGSTDTQYF
V gene: TRBV11-2; clone size: -; D gene: -; J gene: TRBJ1-2; CDR3 DNA: TGTGCCAGCAGGATGGGGACATACGGCTACACCTTC; CDR3 protein: CASRMGTYGYTF
V gene: TRBV4-2; clone size: -; D gene: TRBD2; J gene: TRBJ2-3; CDR3 DNA: TGTGCCAGCAGCCAAGGAATAGCGGGACGCACAGATACGCAGTATTTT; CDR3 protein: CASSQGIAGRTDTQYF
V gene: TRBV27; clone size: once; D gene: -; J gene: TRBJ1-3; CDR3 DNA: TGTGCCAGCATGCTGACGGGGAACTTGGAAAACACCATATATTTT; CDR3 protein: CASMLTGNLENTIYF
V gene: TRBV5-1; clone size: -; D gene: TRBD1; J gene: TRBJ1-1; CDR3 DNA: TGCGCCAGCAGCCCCCGGGACAGGGACCTGAACACTGAAGCTTTCTTT; CDR3 protein: CASSPRDRDLNTEAFF
V gene: TRBV4-1; clone size: -; D gene: TRBD2; J gene: TRBJ2-7; CDR3 DNA: TGCGCCAGCAGCCAAGCGGCGGGGGGATTGTACGAGCAGTACTTC; CDR3 protein: CASSQAAGGLYEQYF
V gene: TRBV7-6; clone size: -; D gene: TRBD1; J gene: TRBJ1-1; CDR3 DNA: TGTGCCAGCAGCTCAGGGGGAGACACTGAAGCTTTCTTT; CDR3 protein: CASSSGGDTEAFF
V gene: TRBV7-9; clone size: once; D gene: -; J gene: TRBJ1-2; CDR3 DNA: TGTGCCAGCAGCTCAGGGGCTTGGGACTATGGCTACACCTTC; CDR3 protein: CASSSGAWDYGYTF
V gene: TRBV19; clone size: few; D gene: -; J gene: TRBJ2-2; CDR3 DNA: TGTGCCAGTAGTATCCTTGCGGTCACCGGGGAGCTGTTTTTT; CDR3 protein: CASSILAVTGELFF